These 28 T cell receptor beta chains were sequenced from one sample in a study of blood T cell repertoires in COVID-19. Libraries were prepared by immunoSEQ multiplex PCR; TCRdb keeps only in-frame clonotypes and omits some of them. In the table there are roughly 250,000 clones, approximately 86% of which are singletons. The sequenced material came from PBMCs or T cells enriched from blood (not recorded which). These receptors originate from a woman aged 45-59 years who had recovered from COVID-19.

The gene calls are TRBV27 and TRBJ2-7; D is perhaps TRBD2 (6 bases). V was cut by 2 bases and J by 3 bases, with 17 bases left in between. CDR3 length: 16 amino acids. Germline values: CDR1 MNHEY, CDR2 SMNVEV (reference sequence). DNA of the CDR3: TGTGCCAGCAGTTTAGGAGTGGGCGGGATTCACTACGAGCAGTACTTC. It translates to CASSLGVGGIHYEQYF.

The chain employs TRBV2 and TRBJ2-7, with D perhaps TRBD2 (6 bases). Germline V lookup: CDR1 SNHLY, CDR2 FYNNEI. The CDR3 consists of 12 residues. The ends were cut back, 8 bases at V and 2 bases at J, with 10 bases in the middle. The DNA for the CDR3 is TGTGCCAGCGGGGGACTTACCTACGAGCAGTACTTC. Protein sequence: CASGGLTYEQYF.

In its sample, this clone was seen once. The chain combines TRBV19 with TRBJ2-7, with TRBD2 matching 8 bases. Germline V CDR1 and CDR2: LNHDA, SQIVND (reference sequence). The CDR3 runs 17 residues. J gave up 4 bases and V 8 bases, and 19 bases lay outside the gene matches. The DNA for the CDR3 is TGTGCCAGTCGAAAACGGGGGGGCGGGAGGACGCGGTACGAGCAGTACTTC. Encoded protein: CASRKRGGGRTRYEQYF.

This clone was seen a few times. The CDR3 spells CAKAPRKIHNQPQHF. CDR3 sequence (DNA): TGTGCCAAGGCCCCGAGGAAGATTCACAATCAGCCCCAGCATTTT. This rearrangement joins TRBV21-1 to TRBJ1-5. TRBV21-1 is tagged as a pseudogene. The CDR3 contains 15 residues.

The V gene is TRBV7-3, the J gene TRBJ1-1; TRBD1 agrees at 10 bases. Germline V gene lookup returns CDR1 SGHTA and CDR2 FQGTGA. V lost 5 bases to trimming and J lost 11 bases; unmatched junction nucleotides: 5. The CDR3 contains 12 residues. The CDR3: CASSPTGGMAFF. The DNA for the CDR3 is TGTGCCAGCAGCCCGACAGGGGGCATGGCTTTCTTT.

The chain is built from TRBV9 and TRBJ1-2, with 12 bases aligning to TRBD1. The CDR3 spans 18 residues. Germline trimming cut 0 bases from V and 5 bases from J; bases unmatched to any gene: 11. Germline CDR1 and CDR2: SGDLS and YYNGEE. The CDR3 is CASSVGEGQGASRYGYTF. The CDR3 nucleotides are TGTGCCAGCAGCGTAGGGGAGGGACAGGGGGCTAGTAGATATGGCTACACCTTC.

J is TRBJ2-7 and V is TRBV20-1; 7 bases match TRBD1. This CDR3 spans 13 amino acids. V shed 3 bases, J shed 7 bases, and the junction held 9 bases outside the gene matches. Germline lookup yields CDR1 DFQATT and CDR2 SNEGSKA (reference sequence). CDR3 amino acids: CSASKQGMWEQYF. The CDR3 nucleotides are TGCAGTGCTAGTAAACAGGGGATGTGGGAGCAGTACTTC.

This chain links TRBV15 with TRBJ2-5; D is ambiguous. Between the trimmed V and J ends, which lost 5 bases and 2 bases, there was a span of 9 bases. The CDR3 runs 13 residues. From germline, CDR1 is LNHNV and CDR2 YYDKDF (reference sequence). The CDR3 here is CATSYTWQETQYF. The DNA of the CDR3 is TGTGCCACCAGCTACACCTGGCAAGAGACCCAGTACTTC.

This chain uses TRBV2 with TRBJ2-5, with 9 bases fitting TRBD1. Germline V gives CDR1 SNHLY, CDR2 FYNNEI. The CDR3 length is 14 residues. V lost 6 bases and J lost 5; bases outside the gene matches: 7. The CDR3 is CASRAQGAVETQYF. In nucleotides, the CDR3 is TGTGCCAGCAGGGCACAGGGGGCGGTGGAGACCCAGTACTTC.

This clone has a handful of counts. The genes are TRBV19 and TRBJ2-7, with 8 bases matching TRBD1. The germline V gene has CDR1 LNHDA and CDR2 SQIVND (reference sequence). The V gene end was trimmed by 6 bases and the J gene end by 2 bases; junction bases not matched to a gene: 6. CDR3 size: 14 residues. CDR3 coding DNA: TGTGCCAGTAGGTCGCGGACAGGGACCTACGAGCAGTACTTC. It specifies CASRSRTGTYEQYF.

This chain connects TRBV4-1 to TRBJ2-3, with 11 bases lining up with TRBD2. Trimming removed 4 bases from V and 4 bases from J; junction bases left unmatched: 7. Germline V CDR1 and CDR2: MGHRA, YSYEKL. The CDR3 sequence is 16 residues long. Here the CDR3 DNA reads TGCGCCAGCAGCCTTATAGCGGGAGGGAGTGCAGATACGCAGTATTTT. It specifies CASSLIAGGSADTQYF.

J is TRBJ1-1 and V is TRBV30; 7 bases align to TRBD1. The CDR3 consists of 12 residues. Germline V gene lookup returns CDR1 GTSNPN and CDR2 SVGIG (reference sequence). The J segment lost 6 bases and the V segment lost 5 bases, leaving 6 bases of the junction unmatched. The CDR3 DNA follows: TGTGCCTGGGAGACAGGGACAGCTGAAGCTTTCTTT. Translation gives CAWETGTAEAFF.

The J gene is TRBJ2-7, the V gene TRBV5-5, with 9 positions matching TRBD2. CDR1 is SGHKS, CDR2 YYEKEE, per germline (reference sequence). The CDR3 runs 15 residues. After removal of 4 bases from V and 0 bases from J, the junction contained 5 bases not matched to a gene. The CDR3 sequence is CASSREREASYEQYF. The CDR3 DNA follows: TGTGCCAGCAGCAGAGAGCGGGAGGCCTCCTACGAGCAGTACTTC.

The gene calls are TRBV9 and TRBJ2-5; D possibly corresponds to TRBD2 (5 bases). The CDR3 spans 15 residues. Germline V CDR1 and CDR2: SGDLS, YYNGEE. V lost 4 bases and J lost 2, with 15 bases in between. In nucleotides, the CDR3 is TGTGCCAGCAGCCCTTCTAGCAGTCCTCAAGAGACCCAGTACTTC. Its translation: CASSPSSSPQETQYF.

The chain is built from TRBV4-1 and TRBJ1-4, with D hard to call. Germline V gene data show CDR1 as MGHRA and CDR2 as YSYEKL. This CDR3 has 14 amino acids. The V end lost 1 base, the J end lost 3 bases, and 6 bases lay between the germline ends. CDR3 loop: CASSQGDSNEKLFF. As DNA, the CDR3 is TGCGCCAGCAGCCAAGGAGACTCTAATGAAAAACTGTTTTTT.

The V and J genes are TRBV5-6 and TRBJ1-1; a weak D match, TRBD1 (5 bases). The CDR3 consists of 15 residues. V was shortened by 2 bases and J by 6 bases, with 17 bases between the two germline ends. Looked up from germline, CDR1 is SGHDT and CDR2 is YYEEEE. CDR3 region: CASSLLTGTRAEAFF. DNA of the CDR3: TGTGCCAGCAGCTTACTAACCGGGACTAGGGCTGAAGCTTTCTTT.

This sequence joins TRBV5-1 and TRBJ1-2; tentative D call: TRBD1 (6 bases). The CDR3 is made up of 13 amino acids. The germline V gene encodes CDR1 SGHRS and CDR2 YFSETQ. Between the trimmed V and J ends, which lost 1 base and 6 bases, there was a span of 10 bases. Here the CDR3 reads CASSLRTDNGYTF. In DNA, the CDR3 is TGCGCCAGCAGCTTGCGGACAGATAATGGCTACACCTTC.

This clone occurred once. This sequence joins TRBV9 and TRBJ2-3; D remains ambiguous. V was clipped by 0 bases and J by 0 bases, with 11 bases between them. CDR3 length: 16 amino acids. Germline V CDR1 and CDR2: SGDLS, YYNGEE. The CDR3 nucleotides read TGTGCCAGCAGCGTAGCTGCCCCCCGGAGCACAGATACGCAGTATTTT. Amino acid sequence: CASSVAAPRSTDTQYF.

This clone has just one count. The chain has TRBV14 and TRBJ1-4, with D tentatively TRBD1 (5 bases). The CDR3 has 18 residues. V shed 0 bases and J shed 0 bases, with 14 bases lying between them. Per germline, CDR1 SGHDN and CDR2 FVKESK. In DNA form, the CDR3 reads TGTGCCAGCAGCCAAGATCATGTCGGACATGCAACTAATGAAAAACTGTTTTTT. It codes for CASSQDHVGHATNEKLFF.

The chain combines TRBV4-2 with TRBJ2-3; D is undetermined. Trimming left V 1 base short and J 2 bases short, with 19 bases between. There are 18 residues in the CDR3. CDR1 is LGHNA and CDR2 is YNFKEQ in the germline V gene. CDR3 protein: CASSQGTDSAGTTDTQYF. In DNA, the CDR3 is TGTGCCAGCAGCCAAGGAACAGATTCTGCTGGTACCACAGATACGCAGTATTTT.

V and J are TRBV4-3 and TRBJ2-6, with 7 nucleotides matching TRBD2. Unmatched junction bases numbered 0, after V lost 1 base and J lost 0 bases. Germline V gives CDR1 LGHNA, CDR2 YSLEER. The CDR3 has 16 residues. This chain's CDR3 is CASSQGGGSGANVLTF. In nucleotides, the CDR3 is TGCGCCAGCAGCCAAGGGGGGGGCTCTGGGGCCAACGTCCTGACTTTC.

This rearrangement joins TRBV24-1 to TRBJ2-3; D is unresolved. The CDR3 is 16 residues long. Germline-derived CDR1 and CDR2 are KGHDR and SFDVKD. V lost 3 bases, J lost 1 base, and 13 bases lay in between. CDR3 nucleotides: TGTGCCACCAGTGATCGAGGCAAACATGGCACAGATACGCAGTATTTT. It is translated as CATSDRGKHGTDTQYF.

The rearrangement links TRBV18 to TRBJ1-1; D unresolved. The CDR3 is 14 amino acids. Per germline, CDR1 KGHSH and CDR2 LQKENI. The V gene lost 1 base and the J gene lost 4 bases, with 10 bases spanning the gap. The CDR3 is CASSPQKEGTEAFF. The CDR3, as DNA: TGTGCCAGCTCACCACAAAAGGAGGGCACTGAAGCTTTCTTT.

This clone has just a few counts. This chain joins TRBV12-3 or TRBV12-4 and TRBJ1-1; TRBD1 aligns across 10 bases. This CDR3 is 13 amino acids long. V lost 6 bases, J lost 6 bases, and 4 bases stayed unmatched. The CDR3 bases are TGTGCCAGCAGCCGGGGACAGGGGTCTGAAGCTTTCTTT. Protein: CASSRGQGSEAFF.

Concerning this clone itself: The same CDR3 also results from other DNA sequences found in this sample. The chain uses TRBV18 and TRBJ2-1, with D maybe TRBD2 (6 bases). V was pared by 3 bases and J by 7 bases, with 10 bases between. The germline V gene has CDR1 KGHSH and CDR2 LQKENI. The CDR3 is 13 residues long. Here the CDR3 DNA reads TGTGCCAGCTCACCCAGACTAGGGAATGAGCAGTTCTTC. Its protein product is CASSPRLGNEQFF.

This chain joins TRBV28 and TRBJ2-2, with TRBD2 matching over 9 bases. The germline gives CDR1 MDHEN, CDR2 SYDVKM. V lost 8 bases and J lost 1; bases outside the gene matches: 5. The CDR3 has 15 residues. CDR3 amino acids: CASLTSGVNTGELFF. In DNA, the CDR3 is TGTGCCAGCTTGACTAGCGGAGTGAACACCGGGGAGCTGTTTTTT.

The V call is TRBV28, the J call TRBJ2-5; D gene uncertain. Deletions cut 3 bases from V and 1 base from J, with 9 bases between. CDR1 is MDHEN, CDR2 SYDVKM, per germline. The CDR3 contains 14 residues. CDR3 DNA: TGTGCCAGCAGTTTTTACGCAGGCCAAGAGACCCAGTACTTC. It codes for CASSFYAGQETQYF.

This clone was recorded once. Here the CDR3 reads CASSQDRGGTYEQYF. The DNA for the CDR3 is TGCGCCAGCAGCCAAGATCGCGGAGGGACCTACGAGCAGTACTTC. The chain couples TRBV4-1 to TRBJ2-7, with D perhaps TRBD2 (6 bases). Trimming pared 0 bases from V and 2 bases from J, leaving 11 bases between. The CDR3 contains 15 residues. Germline V gene data show CDR1 as MGHRA and CDR2 as YSYEKL.